These 19 T cell receptor beta chains were all obtained from the same sample, sequenced in a study of blood T cells in healthy people across ages (dated by TCRdb to 2014 to 2015). The library was generated by 5' RACE. The sequencing machine was an Illumina HiSeq 2500. A second PCR of about 6 to 11 cycles was run with a J-beta primer mix and a sample-barcoded 5' primer. TCRdb passed the public sequencing reads through fastp at Q25 and MiXCR, retaining productive beta sequences. A single entry per CDR3 protein holds the most common genes and DNA from its merged rows. In this sample the table shows 1.5 million to 2 million distinct CDR3 sequences, 40% to 55% of which occur a single time. The ten largest make up approximately 2.1% of the sample. Sequencing was done on a sample of blood. The receptors shown here come from a middle-aged woman in good health.

V and J are TRBV5-1 and TRBJ1-2; D call uncertain. With 3 bases removed from V and 7 bases from J, the gap between germline ends came to 22 bases. The germline V gene has CDR1 SGHRS and CDR2 YFSETQ. The CDR3 is made up of 16 amino acids. CDR3 in amino acids: CASSSATWPATSGYTF. The CDR3 DNA sequence: TGCGCCAGCAGCTCGGCGACCTGGCCGGCGACTTCTGGCTACACCTTC.

This chain links TRBV25-1 with TRBJ2-1; D perhaps matches TRBD2 (7 bases). Trimming shortened V by 5 bases and J by 3 bases, and 14 bases separated the two germline ends. The CDR3 has 15 residues. Germline CDR1 is MGHDK and CDR2 is SYGVNS. Here the CDR3 DNA reads TGTGCCAGCAGTTTCGGGGGGCATGGCTACAATGAGCAGTTCTTC. It yields the protein CASSFGGHGYNEQFF.

This chain joins TRBV4-2 and TRBJ2-7; 7 bases fit TRBD1. J lost 1 base, V lost 7 bases, and 10 bases had no gene match. CDR1 and CDR2 from the germline V gene are LGHNA and YNFKEQ. CDR3 size: 15 residues. CDR3 nucleotide sequence: TGTGCCAGCAACACCGCTCCGGGACAGTCCTACGAGCAGTACTTC. Its protein is CASNTAPGQSYEQYF.

This clonotype was seen more than once but under ten times. The chain carries TRBV4-1 and TRBJ2-4; D ambiguous. Germline V gene sequence: CDR1 MGHRA, CDR2 YSYEKL. The CDR3 sequence is 18 residues long. Trimming removed 2 bases at V and 4 bases at J, with 21 bases between. This CDR3 reads CASSQSLGFSRVKNIQYF. The CDR3 nucleotides are TGCGCCAGCAGCCAATCCCTGGGGTTTAGTCGGGTAAAAAACATTCAGTACTTC.

The rearrangement joins TRBV5-6 to TRBJ2-3; no clear D. The CDR3 runs 16 residues. CDR1 and CDR2 (germline): SGHDT, YYEEEE. With 1 base removed from V and 2 bases from J, the gap between germline ends came to 14 bases. The CDR3 coding sequence is TGTGCCAGCAGCTTGAGGGCTCTAGGATCCACAGATACGCAGTATTTT. Translating gives CASSLRALGSTDTQYF.

Remarks on this clonotype: Compared with germline, one end of the junction differs, possibly owing to a read error. The chain couples TRBV7-2 to TRBJ2-1, with D perhaps matching TRBD1 (5 bases). Germline CDR1 is SGHTA and CDR2 is FQGNSA. The CDR3 spans 14 residues. The CDR3 DNA reads as TGTGCCTGCAGCTCGACAGCAAGATACAATGAGCAGTTCTTC. It is translated as CACSSTARYNEQFF.

A few counts support this clonotype. The rearrangement joins TRBV7-2 to TRBJ1-4; D is perhaps TRBD1 (5 bases). The CDR3 is 14 residues long. The ends were cut back, 5 bases at V and 8 bases at J, with 15 bases in the middle. CDR1 and CDR2 from the germline V gene are SGHTA and FQGNSA. The CDR3 protein is CASSPGGSPEKLFF. CDR3 DNA: TGTGCCAGCAGCCCCGGGGGGAGTCCCGAAAAACTGTTTTTT.

The chain employs TRBV6-2 or TRBV6-3 and TRBJ2-5; D remains ambiguous. The assigned J gene may be wrong: the sequence end matches TRBJ2-7 better. This CDR3 is built from 12 residues. Germline V gene lookup returns CDR1 MNHEY and CDR2 SVGEGT. This chain's CDR3 is CASTRVGYEQYF. For the CDR3, the DNA is TGTGCCAGCACTAGAGTTGGGTACGAGCAGTACTTC.

The chain carries TRBV11-2 and TRBJ2-3, with 7 bases that match TRBD1. The germline V gene has CDR1 SGHAT and CDR2 FQNNGV. With V trimmed by 5 bases and J by 2 bases, 13 bases remained unmatched. The CDR3 runs to 17 residues. CDR3: CASSPWTGSGYTDTQYF. The CDR3 DNA follows: TGTGCCAGCAGCCCATGGACAGGCTCTGGTTACACAGATACGCAGTATTTT.

CDR3 DNA: TGTGCCAGCAGGTCCATGACGGGAACCTACGAGCAGTACTTC. Its translation is CASRSMTGTYEQYF. The genes are TRBV6-5 and TRBJ2-7, with D tentatively TRBD2 (5 bases). This CDR3 contains 14 residues. Trimming took 6 bases from V and 2 from J, leaving 14 bases between them. Germline-derived CDR1 and CDR2 are MNHEY and SVGAGI.

This clonotype has only a few counts. This chain connects TRBV20-1 to TRBJ2-1, with TRBD2 matching over 7 bases. Germline lookup yields CDR1 DFQATT and CDR2 SNEGSKA (reference sequence). The CDR3 consists of 16 residues. Trimming cost V 5 bases and J 0 bases; bases outside gene matches: 10. CDR3 nucleotide sequence: TGCAGTGCTGCCCCAGCGGGGCCGAGCTCCTACAATGAGCAGTTCTTC. Translation: CSAAPAGPSSYNEQFF.

Note on this clonotype: An end of the junction does not agree with germline; a read error may underlie this. The chain combines TRBV14 with TRBJ2-7; D possibly uses TRBD1 or TRBD2 (7 bases each). The CDR3 is made up of 17 amino acids. Germline V CDR1 and CDR2: SGHDN, FVKESK. The chain's CDR3 is CACSPSHGRGGIYEQYF. CDR3 in DNA: TGTGCCTGCAGCCCATCCCACGGCAGGGGGGGAATATACGAGCAGTACTTC.

The J gene is TRBJ1-5, the V gene TRBV7-9, with D perhaps matching TRBD1 (5 bases). Germline V gene data show CDR1 as SEHNR and CDR2 as FQNEAQ (reference sequence). The CDR3 is 15 amino acids. V lost 5 bases and J lost 3, with 14 bases in between. CDR3 nucleotide sequence: TGTGCCAGCAGCCCCGCGACAGATACCAATCAGCCCCAGCATTTT. The encoded protein is CASSPATDTNQPQHF.

This clonotype appeared a few times. The CDR3 reads CASSHPGLVQDTQYF. The CDR3 DNA is TGTGCCAGCAGTCATCCGGGACTAGTACAAGATACGCAGTATTTT. This chain connects TRBV27 to TRBJ2-3, with 8 nucleotides matching TRBD2. V was clipped by 5 bases and J by 5 bases; unmatched bases: 9. Looked up from germline, CDR1 is MNHEY and CDR2 is SMNVEV (reference sequence). CDR3 size: 15 residues.

This clonotype occurred a few times. The chain has TRBV7-9 and TRBJ2-5; D ambiguous. The CDR3 length is 16 residues. Trimming removed 5 bases from V and 3 bases from J, with 19 bases in between. CDR1 is SEHNR, CDR2 FQNEAQ, per germline (reference sequence). In nucleotides, the CDR3 is TGTGCCAGCAGCCTGTTTGGGGTCGTAGAAGAAGAGACCCAGTACTTC. Translation gives CASSLFGVVEEETQYF.

This rearrangement joins TRBV4-1 to TRBJ1-2; 8 nucleotides agree with TRBD1. The CDR3 contains 18 residues. With V trimmed by 3 bases and J by 8 bases, 20 bases remained unmatched. Germline lookup yields CDR1 MGHRA and CDR2 YSYEKL. The CDR3 region is CASSHHQHLDRDSWGYTF. The CDR3 DNA follows: TGCGCCAGCAGCCACCATCAACACTTGGACAGGGACTCATGGGGCTACACCTTC.

This clonotype was observed at least ten times. This chain joins TRBV24-1 and TRBJ2-5; 7 nucleotides agree with TRBD1. CDR3 length equals 16 residues. Germline values: CDR1 KGHDR, CDR2 SFDVKD. The junction had 8 bases not matched to a gene; V was cut back by 4 bases and J by 1 base. Here the CDR3 reads CATSDHIQGPQETQYF. The CDR3 DNA follows: TGTGCCACCAGTGACCATATACAGGGGCCCCAAGAGACCCAGTACTTC.

This clonotype was detected only a few times. DNA of the CDR3: TGTGCCAGCAGCTTCTGGAACAACCCCACAGATACGCAGTATTTT. Amino acid sequence: CASSFWNNPTDTQYF. This sequence joins TRBV7-2 and TRBJ2-3; D is unresolved. V was trimmed by 3 bases and J by 2 bases, leaving 12 bases between them. CDR1 SGHTA and CDR2 FQGNSA come from the germline V gene. CDR3 size: 15 residues.

As to this clonotype: Being one base from a much bigger clone, this may be a read error. The chain combines TRBV6-5 with TRBJ2-6, with D possibly being TRBD2 (5 bases). CDR3 length: 15 amino acids. Per germline, CDR1 MNHEY and CDR2 SVGAGI. Trimming removed 3 bases from V and 3 bases from J, with 9 bases in between. CDR3 residues: CASSYREFGANVLTF. As DNA, the CDR3 is TGTGCCAGCAGTTATCGGGAATTTGGGGCCAACGTCCTGACTTTC.